Each of the 32 T cell receptor beta chains below was sequenced from the same sample in a study of T cells in Graves' hyperthyroidism and ophthalmopathy. RNA transcripts gave rise to amplified TCR beta CDR3 regions. The HTBI primer set drove a first-round RT-PCR of the TCR CDR3. MiXCR was run by TCRdb on the multiplex PCR reads, yielding one entry per CDR3 protein. The sample lists some 570,000 distinct CDR3 sequences; 15% to 20% were seen once. The sequenced sample was blood. The receptors shown here come from a woman in her late teens or twenties with Graves' ophthalmopathy.

In its sample, this clonotype was seen many times. This chain links TRBV5-5 with TRBJ1-2, with D unclear. The CDR3 contains 16 residues. The V and J ends lost 0 bases and 2 bases respectively, with 14 bases between them. Germline V gene lookup returns CDR1 SGHKS and CDR2 YYEKEE (reference sequence). CDR3 in amino acids: CASSLGATVTNYGYTF. The CDR3 coding sequence is TGTGCCAGCAGCTTGGGAGCCACAGTAACCAACTATGGCTACACCTTC.

On this clonotype itself: A much larger clonotype is one base distant, so this may be a read error. The chain uses TRBV20-1 and TRBJ2-7, with 9 bases identical to TRBD1. The DNA end favors TRBJ2-1, so the J call may be wrong. This CDR3 is 14 amino acids long. The V gene's germline CDR1 is DFQATT and CDR2 SNEGSKA (reference sequence). CDR3 region: CSAQGAVGGYEQFF. CDR3 sequence (DNA): TGCAGTGCACAGGGGGCGGTCGGTGGCTACGAGCAGTTCTTC.

This clonotype was seen ten or more times. The J gene is TRBJ2-7, the V gene TRBV6-1; no clear D gene. V was clipped by 7 bases and J by 0 bases, with 13 bases between them. CDR1 and CDR2 (germline): MNHNS, SASEGT. CDR3 length: 14 residues. In DNA form, the CDR3 reads TGTGCCAGCACTGACATCGCGAGCTCCTACGAGCAGTACTTC. It encodes CASTDIASSYEQYF.

The count of this clonotype is one. The chain has TRBV27 and TRBJ1-5; D is perhaps TRBD1 (6 bases). There are 16 residues in the CDR3. In germline, CDR1 is MNHEY, CDR2 SMNVEV (reference sequence). V lost 5 bases, J lost 6 bases, and 20 bases lay in between. The CDR3 bases are TGTGCCAGCAGTGCCCTTGGGGGCTTCTTTGGTCAGCCCCAGCATTTT. As protein: CASSALGGFFGQPQHF.

CDR3 DNA sequence: TGTGCCAGCAGCTTGGGTGCGAGACAGGGGAACGGCTACACCTTC. This sequence encodes CASSLGARQGNGYTF. The chain employs TRBV5-4 and TRBJ1-2; 8 bases are a match to TRBD1. V was clipped by 0 bases and J by 8 bases; unmatched bases: 9. CDR1 SGHNT and CDR2 YYREEE come from the germline V gene (reference sequence). This CDR3 comprises 15 residues.

Only one count was recorded for this clonotype. This may come from a read error, since a much larger clone is one base off. The rearrangement links TRBV12-3 or TRBV12-4 to TRBJ2-3; 7 bases align to TRBD2. The CDR3 consists of 15 residues. V dropped 8 bases and J dropped 7; count of bases not matched to a gene: 15. The CDR3 loop reads CASGPGEGPVHTQYF. Written as DNA, the CDR3 is TGTGCCAGCGGCCCGGGGGAGGGCCCCGTCCATACGCAGTATTTT.

This clonotype appeared many times. V is TRBV13 and J is TRBJ2-7; perhaps TRBD1 as D (6 bases). Germline V gene data show CDR1 as PRHDT and CDR2 as FYEKMQ (reference sequence). The CDR3 runs to 14 residues. Trimming took off 5 bases at V and 3 bases at J, with 14 bases between the two ends. The CDR3 sequence: CASSPQGSSYEQYF. CDR3 DNA sequence: TGTGCCAGCAGCCCACAGGGATCGAGCTACGAGCAGTACTTC.

As to this clonotype: At one end the junction does not follow the germline gene, possibly because of a read error. This sequence joins TRBV19 and TRBJ2-2; D gene unclear. This CDR3 contains 13 residues. Germline-derived CDR1 and CDR2 are LNHDA and SQIVND (reference sequence). CDR3 amino acids: CASSISRHWELFF. The CDR3 bases are TGTGCCAGTAGTATTTCCCGCCATTGGGAACTGTTTTTT.

This clonotype was seen a few times. The chain joins TRBV24-1 to TRBJ1-1, with D unclear. With 3 bases removed from V and 3 bases from J, the gap between germline ends came to 10 bases. The CDR3 totals 14 residues. Per the germline V gene, CDR1 is KGHDR and CDR2 is SFDVKD. The DNA for the CDR3 is TGTGCCACCAGTGATGGGCTCCATCACACTGAAGCTTTCTTT. Protein: CATSDGLHHTEAFF.

V is TRBV4-2 and J is TRBJ2-1; D unclear. The CDR3 has 17 amino acids. Germline V lookup: CDR1 LGHNA, CDR2 YNFKEQ. Trimming cost V 1 base and J 5 bases, with 18 bases left between them. The CDR3 DNA sequence: TGTGCCAGCAGCCAAGCTTGGGCCACCAATGCCAACAATGAGCAGTTCTTC. Protein sequence: CASSQAWATNANNEQFF.

J is TRBJ2-7 and V is TRBV6-1; D is possibly TRBD2 (6 bases). CDR3 size: 14 residues. The V end was cut by 7 bases, the J end by 9 bases, with 22 bases between. CDR1 and CDR2 from the germline V gene are MNHNS and SASEGT. CDR3 sequence reads: CASTFSGRLTGQYF. CDR3 DNA: TGTGCCAGCACTTTCTCGGGGAGGCTCACAGGGCAGTACTTC.

The chain couples TRBV11-3 to TRBJ2-2, with D perhaps TRBD1 (5 bases). Trimming shortened V by 4 bases and J by 7 bases, and 13 bases separated the two germline ends. Per the germline V gene, CDR1 is SGHNT and CDR2 is YENEEA. CDR3 length equals 14 residues. The CDR3 here is CASSSQGYGGELFF. CDR3 DNA sequence: TGTGCCAGCAGCTCGCAGGGTTACGGCGGGGAGCTGTTTTTT.

This clonotype was observed a few times. The chain links TRBV18 to TRBJ2-7; TRBD1 matches at 9 bases. The V and J ends lost 3 bases and 3 bases, in that order; junction bases with no gene match: 6. This CDR3 spans 15 amino acids. Germline V CDR1 and CDR2: KGHSH, LQKENI. The CDR3 DNA reads as TGTGCCAGCTCACCTGGGACAGGGATCGGCTACGAGCAGTACTTC. Its translation is CASSPGTGIGYEQYF. The variable domain in full, with the rest retrieved from reference TRBV18 and TRBJ2-7, is NAGVMQNPRHLVRRRGQEARLRCSPMKGHSHVYWYRQLPEEGLKFMVYLQKENIIDESGMPKERFSAEFPKEGPSILRIQQVVRGDSAAYFCASSPGTGIGYEQYFGPGTRLTVT.

This clonotype occurred many times. V gene TRBV7-2 combines with J gene TRBJ1-5; D ambiguous. The germline V and J ends were trimmed by 7 bases and 3 bases, with 13 bases remaining between them. The CDR3 loop spans 14 amino acids. The germline gives CDR1 SGHTA, CDR2 FQGNSA. The CDR3 sequence is CASKGAANNQPQHF. The CDR3 DNA is TGTGCCAGCAAGGGCGCCGCGAACAATCAGCCCCAGCATTTT.

In its sample, this clonotype was seen many times. The rearrangement joins TRBV11-2 to TRBJ2-2; no firm D call. The CDR3 sequence is 16 residues long. Germline V gene data show CDR1 as SGHAT and CDR2 as FQNNGV. Trimming took 2 bases from V and 0 from J, leaving 10 bases between them. For the CDR3, the DNA is TGTGCCAGCAGCTTAATATGGGGTCCGAACACCGGGGAGCTGTTTTTT. It specifies CASSLIWGPNTGELFF.

The chain has TRBV30 and TRBJ2-7, with no clear D. With 1 base removed from V and 5 bases from J, the gap between germline ends came to 9 bases. CDR3 length equals 12 residues. The germline V gene encodes CDR1 GTSNPN and CDR2 SVGIG (reference sequence). CDR3 coding DNA: TGTGCCTGGAGTGGATACCGGGACGAGCAGTACTTC. Protein sequence: CAWSGYRDEQYF.

V usage is TRBV27 and J usage is TRBJ2-3, with D maybe TRBD2 (5 bases). V was cut by 3 bases and J by 3 bases, with 10 bases left in between. The CDR3 extends over 14 amino acids. Germline assignment: CDR1 MNHEY and CDR2 SMNVEV (reference sequence). CDR3 sequence: CASSFTGETDTQYF. The CDR3 region has the DNA TGTGCCAGCAGTTTTACCGGGGAAACAGATACGCAGTATTTT.

In its sample, this clonotype was seen a few times. This chain uses TRBV5-1 with TRBJ1-4; D remains unclear. The CDR3 totals 13 residues. Germline V gene data show CDR1 as SGHRS and CDR2 as YFSETQ. Trimming stripped 6 bases from V and 3 bases from J, with 9 bases between. In DNA, the CDR3 is TGCGCCAGCAATAAACAGCCTAATGAAAAACTGTTTTTT. Translating it yields CASNKQPNEKLFF.

This clonotype was seen ten or more times. This chain connects TRBV5-6 to TRBJ1-2; D ambiguous. Germline lookup yields CDR1 SGHDT and CDR2 YYEEEE. V lost 2 bases and J 4 bases, leaving 12 bases between the germline ends. CDR3 length: 14 residues. CDR3 protein: CASSFGDDTYGYTF. In DNA form, the CDR3 reads TGTGCCAGCAGCTTCGGCGACGATACCTATGGCTACACCTTC.

As to this clonotype: Mismatch with germline at one junction end may stem from a read error. V gene TRBV10-3 combines with J gene TRBJ1-3; 10 bases agree with TRBD1. Germline CDR1 is ENHRY and CDR2 is SYGVKD. The CDR3 extends over 12 amino acids. The CDR3 reads CAISETPGQGNF. As DNA, the CDR3 is TGTGCCATCAGTGAGACCCCGGGACAGGGGAATTTT.

Many counts were recorded for this clonotype. The chain combines TRBV28 with TRBJ1-1; D call uncertain. In germline, CDR1 is MDHEN, CDR2 SYDVKM. The V gene lost 2 bases and the J gene lost 5 bases, with 18 bases spanning the gap. This CDR3 has 16 residues. This CDR3 reads CASSLPTDYGGTEAFF. The CDR3 DNA follows: TGTGCCAGCAGTTTACCCACCGACTACGGTGGGACTGAAGCTTTCTTT.

This clonotype was picked up a small number of times. The gene calls are TRBV6-1 and TRBJ1-1; D is perhaps TRBD1 (6 bases). CDR3 size: 13 residues. Trimming left V 10 bases short and J 5 bases short, with 17 bases between. The germline CDR1 and CDR2 sequences are MNHNS and SASEGT. The CDR3 sequence: CATVRGGGTEAFF. For the CDR3, the DNA is TGTGCCACGGTTCGGGGGGGCGGTACTGAAGCTTTCTTT.

This clonotype was observed at least ten times. The genes are TRBV27 and TRBJ2-5; TRBD2 agrees at 10 bases. The CDR3 has 15 amino acids. V shed 8 bases, J shed 0 bases, and the junction held 6 bases outside the gene matches. The germline V gene encodes CDR1 MNHEY and CDR2 SMNVEV (reference sequence). CDR3 in amino acids: CASGGLAANQETQYF. DNA of the CDR3: TGTGCCAGCGGAGGACTAGCGGCAAACCAAGAGACCCAGTACTTC.

The chain has TRBV27 and TRBJ2-7; D possibly matches TRBD1 or TRBD2 (5 bases each). The germline V gene has CDR1 MNHEY and CDR2 SMNVEV (reference sequence). The CDR3 totals 14 residues. The V end lost 6 bases, the J end lost 2 bases, and 14 bases lay between the germline ends. The CDR3: CASSDRDRPYEQYF. The CDR3 coding sequence is TGTGCCAGCAGCGACCGGGACCGACCCTACGAGCAGTACTTC.

The chain carries TRBV20-1 and TRBJ1-6; 8 positions match TRBD1. Germline V gene lookup returns CDR1 DFQATT and CDR2 SNEGSKA (reference sequence). This CDR3 has 15 amino acids. Germline trimming cut 6 bases from V and 3 bases from J; bases unmatched to any gene: 7. Here the CDR3 DNA reads TGCAGTGCCACCGGACAGGGAAACTATAATTCACCCCTCCACTTT. It encodes CSATGQGNYNSPLHF.

This clonotype was picked up a small number of times. V and J are TRBV11-1 and TRBJ1-6; no clear D. The CDR3 has 16 residues. Germline loops: CDR1 SGHAT, CDR2 FQDESV (reference sequence). Trimming shortened V by 2 bases and J by 0 bases, and 8 bases separated the two germline ends. CDR3 sequence reads: CASSLQQSSYNSPLHF. DNA for the CDR3: TGTGCCAGCAGCTTACAGCAGAGCTCCTATAATTCACCCCTCCACTTT.

There are many counts of this clonotype. This sequence joins TRBV20-1 and TRBJ2-4, with TRBD2 as a possible D gene (6 bases). Germline CDR1 is DFQATT and CDR2 is SNEGSKA (reference sequence). This CDR3 has 17 amino acids. The V end was cut by 2 bases, the J end by 2 bases, with 19 bases between. The CDR3 sequence: CSARRGMGSITKNIQYF. CDR3 in DNA: TGCAGTGCTAGACGGGGGATGGGATCCATCACCAAAAACATTCAGTACTTC.

This clonotype was counted a few times. The chain employs TRBV7-2 and TRBJ2-3, with 12 bases identical to TRBD2. V trimming: 6 bases; J trimming: 0 bases; junction bases outside the gene matches: 4. This CDR3 comprises 16 residues. Germline CDR1 SGHTA, CDR2 FQGNSA. CDR3 amino acids: CASSWGLAGSTDTQYF. CDR3 nucleotide sequence: TGTGCCAGCAGTTGGGGACTAGCGGGTAGCACAGATACGCAGTATTTT.

This clonotype was seen at least ten times. The chain employs TRBV28 and TRBJ1-2; D possibly corresponds to TRBD1 (6 bases). Between the trimmed V and J ends, which lost 1 base and 7 bases, there was a span of 19 bases. CDR1 is MDHEN, CDR2 SYDVKM, per germline. This CDR3 comprises 16 residues. The CDR3 here is CASSLSVRGHLFGYTF. CDR3 nucleotides: TGTGCCAGCAGTTTATCGGTCAGGGGACATCTTTTTGGCTACACCTTC.

The CDR3 is CASSPLGGGLAGAAKNIQYF. The CDR3 nucleotides read TGTGCCAGCAGCCCCCTCGGGGGTGGACTAGCGGGAGCGGCCAAAAACATTCAGTACTTC. The gene calls are TRBV7-3 and TRBJ2-4, with 13 positions matching TRBD2. The trim removed 5 bases at V and 1 base at J, leaving 14 bases unmatched. Germline CDR1 and CDR2: SGHTA and FQGTGA. The CDR3 extends over 20 amino acids.

This clonotype was observed a few times. The chain recombines TRBV6-1 with TRBJ2-1; TRBD1 agrees at 7 bases. Germline V lookup: CDR1 MNHNS, CDR2 SASEGT. The length of the CDR3 is 14 residues. The J segment lost 6 bases and the V segment lost 10 bases, leaving 12 bases of the junction unmatched. This chain's CDR3 is CATLDPGQINEQFF. The CDR3 DNA follows: TGTGCCACCCTAGACCCGGGACAGATCAATGAGCAGTTCTTC.

The chain joins TRBV7-3 to TRBJ2-3, with 15 positions matching TRBD2. In germline, CDR1 is SGHTA, CDR2 FQGTGA. The J segment lost 4 bases and the V segment lost 5 bases, leaving 22 bases of the junction unmatched. This CDR3 spans 22 amino acids. CDR3 sequence (DNA): TGTGCCAGCAGCCCCCTCGGGGGTGGACTAGCGGGGGGGACCAGGGGTGCAGATACGCAGTATTTT. Its translation is CASSPLGGGLAGGTRGADTQYF.